Here is one T cell receptor (beta chain) with its context. The antigen is not known. This sample was included in a study of T-cell memory formation after mild COVID-19. Study results and caveats: Certain responding clones were present in pre-infection memory, suggesting participation of cross-reactive memory.

TCRdb called the 5' RACE reads again in MiXCR, with one record for every CDR3 protein. The sample contains some 290,000 distinct CDR3 sequences, around 15% of which appear only once. The germline gives CDR1 MNHNY, CDR2 SVGAGI (reference sequence). Deletions cut 6 bases from V and 4 bases from J, with 18 bases between. The CDR3 contains 15 residues. This clonotype originated in a man between 18 and 29 years old who had mild COVID-19 (a few samples of this study predate the infection). Cell type and time point are not known. The V call is TRBV6-6, the J call TRBJ1-1; D might be TRBD1 (5 bases). The sequenced sample was PBMCs or a T cell subset sorted from them (not recorded which). The CDR3 loop reads CASRSALGGSTEAFF. The CDR3 nucleotides read TGTGCCAGCAGGTCTGCTCTTGGGGGAAGCACTGAAGCTTTCTTT.